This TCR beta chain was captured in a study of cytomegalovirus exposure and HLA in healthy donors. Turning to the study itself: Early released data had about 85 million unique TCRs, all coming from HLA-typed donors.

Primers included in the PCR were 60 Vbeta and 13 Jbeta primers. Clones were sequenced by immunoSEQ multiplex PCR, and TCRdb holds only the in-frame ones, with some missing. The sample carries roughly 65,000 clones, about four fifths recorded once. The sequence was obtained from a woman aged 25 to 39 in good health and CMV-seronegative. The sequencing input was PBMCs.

For the CDR3, the DNA is TGTGCCAGCAGCTATAGGGGGGGGAACACTGAAGCTTTCTTT. This sequence encodes CASSYRGGNTEAFF. V is TRBV7-3 and J is TRBJ1-1; a weak D match, TRBD1 (6 bases). Trimming stripped 4 bases from V and 1 base from J, with 10 bases between. The CDR3 totals 14 residues. Germline loops: CDR1 SGHTA, CDR2 FQGTGA.